This TCR beta chain was profiled in a study of siplizumab effects on memory and regulatory T cells. This clone was seen only a few times. Its antigen is still unknown. V was pared by 4 bases and J by 3 bases, with 10 bases between. The germline V gene encodes CDR1 MNHEY and CDR2 SVGAGI. This CDR3 region has 14 residues. Generated by immunoSEQ multiplex PCR, the TCRdb table keeps only in-frame clones and is missing some. The sample has about 50,000 clones; more than 85% are singletons. Whole-study results and caveats: Tregs that proliferated in siplizumab cultures did not have their suppressive function confirmed. Researchers could not give a naive or memory phenotype to roughly 75-95% of proliferating CD4+ or CD8+ clones.

The sequenced sample was CD8+ T cells sorted from blood. This TCR was recovered from a human donor in good health. This chain uses TRBV6-5 with TRBJ1-5; D might be TRBD1 (6 bases). The CDR3 DNA sequence: TGTGCCAGCAGTTCCAGGGGCCCCAATCAGCCCCAGCATTTT. Translation: CASSSRGPNQPQHF.